This entry concerns a single T cell receptor beta chain. This entry is derived from a study of cytomegalovirus exposure and HLA in healthy donors. PCR used 60 Vbeta primers and 13 Jbeta primers. Method: immunoSEQ multiplex PCR; TCRdb's copy keeps in-frame clones and lacks some. The sample lists approximately 150,000 clones, roughly three quarters occurring once. The CDR3 extends over 15 amino acids. The V and J ends lost 2 bases and 4 bases, in that order; junction bases with no gene match: 3. Germline V CDR1 and CDR2: MGHRA, YSYEKL. The sequence derives from a female donor in good health and CMV-seronegative. Sample: PBMCs. V usage is TRBV4-1 and J usage is TRBJ1-5, with 9 bases aligning to TRBD1. The CDR3 region has the DNA TGCGCCAGCAGCCAAAGCGACAGGGGGAATCAGCCCCAGCATTTT. Residues: CASSQSDRGNQPQHF.